This passage covers 14 T cell receptor beta chains from one sample sequenced in a study of T cell responses to AZD1222 COVID-19 vaccine. Libraries were prepared by immunoSEQ multiplex PCR; TCRdb keeps only in-frame clonotypes and omits some of them. The sample comprises about 110,000 clones, 87% of which are singletons, and approximately 4.8% rests with the top ten. The sequencing here drew on peripheral blood, taken 28 days after the second AZD1222 dose. These receptors came from an adult who received the AZD1222 COVID-19 vaccine.

The chain joins TRBV29-1 to TRBJ1-5; 7 bases fit TRBD1. This CDR3 is built from 13 residues. V trimming: 6 bases; J trimming: 4 bases; junction bases outside the gene matches: 6. CDR1 and CDR2 (germline): SQVTM, ANQGSEA. This CDR3 is CSVGGTANQPQHF. CDR3 in DNA: TGCAGCGTGGGTGGGACAGCTAATCAGCCCCAGCATTTT.

The chain joins TRBV6-5 to TRBJ1-1, with D hard to call. The CDR3 contains 14 residues. Germline-derived CDR1 and CDR2 are MNHEY and SVGAGI. Trimming pared 5 bases from V and 7 bases from J, leaving 17 bases between. The CDR3 nucleotides read TGTGCCAGCAGTCGCTTTGTAGGACCTTTTGAAGCTTTCTTT. Protein sequence: CASSRFVGPFEAFF.

This clone was seen just once. The genes are TRBV7-6 and TRBJ1-2; D not resolved. The CDR3 has 13 amino acids. V dropped 5 bases and J dropped 5 bases, with 12 bases sitting between them. The germline V gene encodes CDR1 SGHVS and CDR2 FNYEAQ. CDR3 bases: TGTGCCAGCAGCAGAGACGGACTTTATGGCTACACCTTC. Encoded protein: CASSRDGLYGYTF.

This clone was observed once. The chain is built from TRBV12-3 or TRBV12-4 and TRBJ2-7, with D tentatively TRBD1 (5 bases). V lost 5 bases, J lost 3 bases, and 8 bases lay in between. The length of the CDR3 is 12 residues. CDR3 protein: CASSPDNYEQYF. The CDR3 DNA reads TGTGCCAGCAGTCCGGACAACTACGAGCAGTACTTC.

The chain has TRBV7-9 and TRBJ2-7; a weak D match, TRBD1 (6 bases). CDR1 SEHNR and CDR2 FQNEAQ come from the germline V gene (reference sequence). The CDR3 consists of 13 residues. Trimming removed 3 bases from V and 2 bases from J, with 8 bases in between. The CDR3 coding sequence is TGTGCCAGCAGCTTGGACAGAGCCTACGAGCAGTACTTC. Translation gives CASSLDRAYEQYF.

The chain recombines TRBV28 with TRBJ2-1; a possible D gene is TRBD2 (6 bases). Germline CDR1 is MDHEN and CDR2 is SYDVKM. The V end lost 10 bases, the J end lost 2 bases, and 15 bases lay between the germline ends. CDR3 size: 14 residues. As DNA, the CDR3 is TGTGCCACCTATAGTTGGGGGGCCTACAATGAGCAGTTCTTC. Translation gives CATYSWGAYNEQFF.

This clone showed up just once. This chain connects TRBV5-8 to TRBJ2-1; 9 nucleotides agree with TRBD2. Trimming took 0 bases from V and 4 from J; bases not matched to a gene: 2. The CDR3 has 15 amino acids. Germline V CDR1 and CDR2: SGHTS, YDEGEE. CDR3: CASSLDSGGYNEQFF. Here the CDR3 DNA reads TGTGCCAGCAGCTTGGATAGCGGGGGTTACAATGAGCAGTTCTTC.

This chain links TRBV2 with TRBJ2-1; 15 bases align to TRBD2. The CDR3 extends over 18 amino acids. V lost 6 bases and J lost 0; bases outside the gene matches: 6. The germline V gene encodes CDR1 SNHLY and CDR2 FYNNEI. Here the CDR3 reads CASSIGLAGGSSYNEQFF. The CDR3 DNA sequence: TGTGCCAGCAGCATCGGACTAGCGGGGGGGAGCTCCTACAATGAGCAGTTCTTC.

The chain employs TRBV9 and TRBJ1-3; D is undetermined. The CDR3 has 18 amino acids. Germline CDR1 is SGDLS and CDR2 is YYNGEE. Trimming removed 0 bases at V and 0 bases at J, with 16 bases between. CDR3 sequence reads: CASSVGQPVESSGNTIYF. DNA for the CDR3: TGTGCCAGCAGCGTAGGGCAGCCGGTGGAATCCTCTGGAAACACCATATATTTT.

The chain uses TRBV18 and TRBJ2-4, with 7 bases matching TRBD1. V shed 4 bases and J 7 bases; nucleotides not matched to a gene: 4. CDR1 is KGHSH and CDR2 is LQKENI in the germline V gene. The CDR3 consists of 13 residues. The CDR3 is CASSLGQANIQYF. CDR3 in DNA: TGTGCCAGCTCACTTGGACAGGCGAACATTCAGTACTTC.

The table lists this clone with a count of one. V and J are TRBV19 and TRBJ1-1; the D gene is possibly TRBD1 (6 bases). CDR1 is LNHDA, CDR2 SQIVND, per germline (reference sequence). The CDR3 is 13 amino acids. Deletions cut 6 bases from V and 5 bases from J, with 13 bases between. CDR3: CASRTGLGTEAFF. CDR3 DNA sequence: TGTGCCAGTAGAACAGGGCTTGGGACTGAAGCTTTCTTT.

This clone was counted between two and nine times. The same CDR3 is also encoded by other DNA sequences in this sample. The rearrangement links TRBV18 to TRBJ1-5; D unresolved. The CDR3 has 14 residues. Looked up from germline, CDR1 is KGHSH and CDR2 is LQKENI. The V gene lost 2 bases and the J gene lost 2 bases, with 7 bases spanning the gap. The CDR3 nucleotides read TGTGCCAGCTCACCAGGGAGTGGCAATCAGCCCCAGCATTTT. This gives the protein CASSPGSGNQPQHF.

V usage is TRBV27 and J usage is TRBJ2-7, with 9 bases identical to TRBD1. The V segment lost 3 bases and the J segment 5 bases; nucleotides outside the gene matches: 2. The CDR3 extends over 13 amino acids. Germline V gene sequence: CDR1 MNHEY, CDR2 SMNVEV (reference sequence). The CDR3 DNA is TGTGCCAGCAGTTTCGGACAGGGGAACGAGCAGTACTTC. Protein product: CASSFGQGNEQYF.

The gene calls are TRBV5-1 and TRBJ2-3, with D tentatively TRBD2 (6 bases). The CDR3 is 14 amino acids. Germline V gene data show CDR1 as SGHRS and CDR2 as YFSETQ. Trimming shortened V by 5 bases and J by 0 bases, and 10 bases separated the two germline ends. CDR3 DNA: TGCGCCAGCAGGGGCGGGATTAGCACAGATACGCAGTATTTT. Amino acids: CASRGGISTDTQYF.